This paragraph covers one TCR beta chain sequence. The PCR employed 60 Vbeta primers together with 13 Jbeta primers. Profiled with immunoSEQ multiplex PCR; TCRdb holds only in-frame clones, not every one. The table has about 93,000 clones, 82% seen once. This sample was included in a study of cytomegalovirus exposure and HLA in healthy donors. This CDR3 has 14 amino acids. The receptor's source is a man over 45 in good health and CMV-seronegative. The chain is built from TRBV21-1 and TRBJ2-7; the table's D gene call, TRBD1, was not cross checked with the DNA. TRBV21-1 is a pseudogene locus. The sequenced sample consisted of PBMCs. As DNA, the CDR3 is TGTGCCAGTAGTATCAGGGGGTCCTCCTACGAGCAGTACTTC. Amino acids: CASSIRGSSYEQYF.